This TCR beta chain was captured by sequencing in a study of shared clonotypes between healthy human individuals. Study background: CD8 memory received one plate per donor, CD8 naive two, CD4 memory three and CD4 naive three.

Repertoires were generated with immunoSEQ multiplex PCR, while TCRdb's copy carries only in-frame clones and drops some. The profile shows about 1.5 million clones, 95% to 97% of them singletons. The TCR was taken from a man aged 25-45 years in good health. Sequencing was done on a sample of naive CD4+ T cells sorted from blood. Subset meaning: CD45RA+ positively selected.

The CDR3: CASSLLQALGANVLTF. The CDR3 DNA is TGTGCCAGCAGTTTACTACAGGCTCTTGGGGCCAACGTCCTGACTTTC. This rearrangement joins TRBV27 to TRBJ2-6; D possibly corresponds to TRBD1 (5 bases). The CDR3 has 16 amino acids. CDR1 is MNHEY and CDR2 is SMNVEV in the germline V gene (reference sequence). V dropped 2 bases and J dropped 3 bases, with 11 bases sitting between them.